This T cell receptor beta chain derives from a study of T cell responses to AZD1222 COVID-19 vaccine. Findings and caveats of the study: Possibly, clonal diversity was underestimated; donors were largely white British and included more females. Reports indicate that nearly half of spike-specific TCRs are directed at unmutated variant regions. Increased Spike-specific TCR breadth and depth were observed after two AZD1222 doses.

Concerning this clone itself: Its antigen is not known.

This table comes from immunoSEQ multiplex PCR, and its TCRdb copy is limited to in-frame clones, with some not included. There are about 54,000 clones in the sample; around 84% occur only once, and roughly 10% lies in the top ten. The CDR3 runs to 15 residues. Germline CDR1 reads LGHDT; CDR2 reads YNNKEL (reference sequence). V lost 0 bases and J 4 bases, leaving 10 bases between the germline ends. The receptor was derived from an adult in good health. The V and J genes are TRBV3-1 (or the pseudogene TRBV3-2) and TRBJ2-1; D not certain. Here the sequenced sample was peripheral blood, taken on day 0 of AZD1222 vaccination. The CDR3 region is CASSQDRGVYNEQFF. In nucleotides, the CDR3 is TGTGCCAGCAGCCAAGATCGCGGAGTATACAATGAGCAGTTCTTC.